The 15 T cell receptor beta chains in this list originate from one sample, sequenced in a study of Ad26.COV2.S vaccination and SARS-CoV-2 variants. TCRdb keeps only in-frame clones here, not all; method: immunoSEQ multiplex PCR. The data contain a few hundred thousand clones, 85% to 90% of them singletons. Described treatment: about 20 received Ad26.COV2.S at low or high dose, single or two shots; about 5 received placebo; per-sample allocation not given. Day 63 after the first vaccine or placebo injection was the time point for sampling. The input for sequencing was peripheral blood, taken in a trial of Ad26.COV2.S vaccine versus placebo. All receptors derive from a person aged 18-65 years who received the Ad26.COV2.S COVID-19 vaccine or a placebo.

The chain has TRBV7-9 and TRBJ2-2; 7 bases are shared with TRBD2. Trimming at V came to 0 bases and at J to 2 bases, leaving 6 bases not matched to a gene. This CDR3 has 17 amino acids. From germline, CDR1 is SEHNR and CDR2 FQNEAQ (reference sequence). Written as DNA, the CDR3 is TGTGCCAGCAGCTTAGCGCCGGCTAGCGGAAACACCGGGGAGCTGTTTTTT. This sequence encodes CASSLAPASGNTGELFF.

The chain recombines TRBV5-1 with TRBJ2-7; D is perhaps TRBD1 (5 bases). V lost 4 bases and J lost 4, with 9 bases in between. This CDR3 has 12 residues. CDR1 and CDR2 (germline): SGHRS, YFSETQ. CDR3 DNA sequence: TGCGCCAGCAGCCCGCAGGGTTACGAGCAGTACTTC. Residues: CASSPQGYEQYF.

The chain recombines TRBV3-1 (or the pseudogene TRBV3-2) with TRBJ1-1, with TRBD1 as a possible D gene (6 bases). In germline, CDR1 is LGHDT, CDR2 YNNKEL (reference sequence). This CDR3 is 14 amino acids long. The V end lost 1 base, the J end lost 4 bases, and 10 bases lay between the germline ends. CDR3 coding DNA: TGTGCCAGCAGCCAAGCGGGGGCTGGCACTGAAGCTTTCTTT. Translated, it gives CASSQAGAGTEAFF.

V gene TRBV7-2 combines with J gene TRBJ1-5; D might be TRBD1 (5 bases). Trimming removed 1 base from V and 6 bases from J, with 7 bases in between. The CDR3 is 13 amino acids. In germline, CDR1 is SGHTA, CDR2 FQGNSA. CDR3 loop: CASSLGGPQPQHF. The DNA of the CDR3 is TGTGCCAGCAGCTTAGGGGGACCTCAGCCCCAGCATTTT.

The chain recombines TRBV5-1 with TRBJ2-3; 7 bases are shared with TRBD1. This CDR3 is 18 amino acids long. CDR1 is SGHRS and CDR2 is YFSETQ in the germline V gene. With V trimmed by 0 bases and J by 0 bases, 10 bases remained unmatched. The CDR3 sequence is CASSLAPGTDSSTDTQYF. The CDR3 DNA follows: TGCGCCAGCAGCTTGGCCCCGGGGACAGATTCTAGCACAGATACGCAGTATTTT.

This rearrangement joins TRBV7-2 to TRBJ1-2; 7 positions match TRBD1. V lost 2 bases and J lost 4; bases outside the gene matches: 10. This CDR3 is 16 amino acids long. Germline assignment: CDR1 SGHTA and CDR2 FQGNSA. The CDR3 nucleotides read TGTGCCAGCAGCTTACCGAGACAGGGTCTATCCTATGGCTACACCTTC. This sequence encodes CASSLPRQGLSYGYTF.

V usage is TRBV11-3 and J usage is TRBJ1-1, with a weak D call TRBD1 (6 bases). This CDR3 comprises 15 residues. Germline V lookup: CDR1 SGHNT, CDR2 YENEEA. V lost 1 base, J lost 11 bases, and 20 bases lay in between. DNA of the CDR3: TGTGCCAGCAGCTTAGGGGACACGCCAACGCGGAGGGCTTTCTTT. Its translation: CASSLGDTPTRRAFF.

This chain connects TRBV6-5 to TRBJ1-2; TRBD1 matches at 9 bases. V trimming: 2 bases; J trimming: 4 bases; junction bases outside the gene matches: 5. This CDR3 comprises 15 residues. Germline loops: CDR1 MNHEY, CDR2 SVGAGI. CDR3 amino acids: CASSYMTGGIYGYTF. For the CDR3, the DNA is TGTGCCAGCAGTTACATGACAGGGGGGATCTATGGCTACACCTTC.

The V gene is TRBV15, the J gene TRBJ1-2; D gene unclear. The germline CDR1 and CDR2 sequences are LNHNV and YYDKDF (reference sequence). V was trimmed by 2 bases and J by 6 bases, leaving 19 bases between them. The CDR3 consists of 16 residues. The CDR3 nucleotides are TGTGCCACCAGCAGAAGAGGTATGACCCCGGTGGATGGCTACACCTTC. Amino acid sequence: CATSRRGMTPVDGYTF.

The V and J genes are TRBV7-7 and TRBJ2-7; D is undetermined. The germline V gene encodes CDR1 SSHAT and CDR2 FNYEAQ (reference sequence). This CDR3 has 15 residues. V dropped 2 bases and J dropped 0 bases, with 11 bases sitting between them. The CDR3 bases are TGTGCCAGCAGCTTATATGGGCAGAGCTCCTACGAGCAGTACTTC. This encodes CASSLYGQSSYEQYF.

This clone was detected once. The chain is built from TRBV7-9 and TRBJ1-1, with a tentative D call TRBD1 (6 bases). The CDR3 spans 12 residues. V was clipped by 0 bases and J by 10 bases, with 9 bases between them. Germline loops: CDR1 SEHNR, CDR2 FQNEAQ (reference sequence). The CDR3 sequence is CASSLAGQLAFF. Here the CDR3 DNA reads TGTGCCAGCAGCTTAGCCGGACAGCTAGCTTTCTTT.

The gene calls are TRBV19 and TRBJ1-6, with D hard to call. The CDR3 sequence is 15 residues long. Between the trimmed V and J ends, which lost 7 bases and 9 bases, there was a span of 19 bases. From germline, CDR1 is LNHDA and CDR2 SQIVND (reference sequence). CDR3 DNA sequence: TGTGCCAGTACCCCCGAGGTCGAAGGCCGTTCACCCCTCCACTTT. Its protein product is CASTPEVEGRSPLHF.

This chain uses TRBV5-1 with TRBJ2-1, with 7 bases fitting TRBD2. The CDR3 runs to 16 residues. CDR1 SGHRS and CDR2 YFSETQ come from the germline V gene. V shed 2 bases, J shed 5 bases, and the junction held 10 bases outside the gene matches. CDR3 DNA: TGCGCCAGCAGCTTCACCGGTACGGGGGGAAACAATGAGCAGTTCTTC. Its protein product is CASSFTGTGGNNEQFF.

J is TRBJ2-1 and V is TRBV7-3; D unclear. This CDR3 spans 14 amino acids. With 1 base removed from V and 3 bases from J, the gap between germline ends came to 7 bases. Per the germline V gene, CDR1 is SGHTA and CDR2 is FQGTGA. This chain's CDR3 is CASSLSGDYNEQFF. CDR3 nucleotide sequence: TGTGCCAGCAGCTTAAGTGGAGACTACAATGAGCAGTTCTTC.

V gene TRBV7-9 combines with J gene TRBJ2-2; 7 nucleotides align to TRBD1. The germline gives CDR1 SEHNR, CDR2 FQNEAQ (reference sequence). Unmatched junction bases numbered 2, after V lost 5 bases and J lost 2 bases. CDR3 length: 14 residues. The CDR3 region has the DNA TGTGCCAGCAGCGACAGGGTAAACACCGGGGAGCTGTTTTTT. This encodes CASSDRVNTGELFF.